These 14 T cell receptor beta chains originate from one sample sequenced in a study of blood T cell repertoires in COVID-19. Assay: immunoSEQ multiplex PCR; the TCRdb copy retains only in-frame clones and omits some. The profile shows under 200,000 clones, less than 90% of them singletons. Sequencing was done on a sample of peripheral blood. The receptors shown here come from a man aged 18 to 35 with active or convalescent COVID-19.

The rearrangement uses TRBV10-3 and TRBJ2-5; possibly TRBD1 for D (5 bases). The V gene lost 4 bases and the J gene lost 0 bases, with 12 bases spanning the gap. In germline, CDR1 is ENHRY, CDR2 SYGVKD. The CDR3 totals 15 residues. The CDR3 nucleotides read TGTGCCATCAGTGTACGAAGCAGGGACCAAGAGACCCAGTACTTC. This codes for CAISVRSRDQETQYF.

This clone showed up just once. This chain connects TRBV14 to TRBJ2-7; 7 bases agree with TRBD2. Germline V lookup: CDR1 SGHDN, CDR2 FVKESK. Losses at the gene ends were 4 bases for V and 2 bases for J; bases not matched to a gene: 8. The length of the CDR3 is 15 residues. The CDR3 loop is CASSPGTSATYEQYF. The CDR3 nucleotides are TGTGCCAGCAGCCCTGGTACTAGCGCAACCTACGAGCAGTACTTC.

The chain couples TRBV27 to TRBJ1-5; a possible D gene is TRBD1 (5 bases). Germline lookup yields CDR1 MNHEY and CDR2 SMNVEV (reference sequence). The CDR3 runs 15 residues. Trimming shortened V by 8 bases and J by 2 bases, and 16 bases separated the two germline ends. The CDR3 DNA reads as TGTGCCAGCGGCGGGACTCAAACCGGCAATCAGCCCCAGCATTTT. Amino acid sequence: CASGGTQTGNQPQHF.

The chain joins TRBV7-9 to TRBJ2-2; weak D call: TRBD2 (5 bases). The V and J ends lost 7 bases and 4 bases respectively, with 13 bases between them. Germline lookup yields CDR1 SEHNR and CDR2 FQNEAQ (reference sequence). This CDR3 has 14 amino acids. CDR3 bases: TGTGCCAGCAAGAGGGAGAGCCTCACCGGGGAGCTGTTTTTT. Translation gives CASKRESLTGELFF.

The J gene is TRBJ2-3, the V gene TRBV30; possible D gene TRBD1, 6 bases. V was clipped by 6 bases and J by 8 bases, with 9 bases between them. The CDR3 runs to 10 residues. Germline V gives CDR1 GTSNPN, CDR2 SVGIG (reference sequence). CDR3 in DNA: TGTGCCTGCTCAGGGGTTACGCAGTATTTT. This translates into CACSGVTQYF.

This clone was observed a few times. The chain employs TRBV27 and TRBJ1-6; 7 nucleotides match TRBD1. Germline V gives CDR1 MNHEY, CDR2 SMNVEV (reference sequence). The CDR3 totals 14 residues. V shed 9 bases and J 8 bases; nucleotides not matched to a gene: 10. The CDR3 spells CASKGANPYSPLHF. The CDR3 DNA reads TGTGCCAGTAAGGGGGCGAATCCCTATTCACCCCTCCACTTT.

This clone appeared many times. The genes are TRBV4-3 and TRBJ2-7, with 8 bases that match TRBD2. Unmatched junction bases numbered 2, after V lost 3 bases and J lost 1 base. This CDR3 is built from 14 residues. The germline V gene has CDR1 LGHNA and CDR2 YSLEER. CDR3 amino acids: CASSQASGSYEQYF. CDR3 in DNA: TGCGCCAGCAGCCAGGCTAGCGGGTCCTACGAGCAGTACTTC.

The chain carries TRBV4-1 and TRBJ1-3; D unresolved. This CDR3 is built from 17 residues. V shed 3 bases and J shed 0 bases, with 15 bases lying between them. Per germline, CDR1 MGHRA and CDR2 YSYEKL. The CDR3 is CASSQTIPGLSGNTIYF. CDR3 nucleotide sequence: TGCGCCAGCAGCCAGACGATACCAGGCCTCTCTGGAAACACCATATATTTT.

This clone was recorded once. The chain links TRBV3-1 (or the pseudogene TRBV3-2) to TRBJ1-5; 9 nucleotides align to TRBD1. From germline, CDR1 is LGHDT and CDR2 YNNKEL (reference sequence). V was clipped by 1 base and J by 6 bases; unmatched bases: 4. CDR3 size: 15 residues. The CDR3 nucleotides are TGTGCCAGCAGCCAAGGACAGGGGGGGGTTCAGCCCCAGCATTTT. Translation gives CASSQGQGGVQPQHF.

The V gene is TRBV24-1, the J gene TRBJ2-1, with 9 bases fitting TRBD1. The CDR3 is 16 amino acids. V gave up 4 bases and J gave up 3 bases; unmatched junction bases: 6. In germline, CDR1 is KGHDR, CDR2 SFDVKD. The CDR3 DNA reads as TGTGCCACCAGTGAGCGGGACAGGGCCGTCTACAATGAGCAGTTCTTC. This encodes CATSERDRAVYNEQFF.

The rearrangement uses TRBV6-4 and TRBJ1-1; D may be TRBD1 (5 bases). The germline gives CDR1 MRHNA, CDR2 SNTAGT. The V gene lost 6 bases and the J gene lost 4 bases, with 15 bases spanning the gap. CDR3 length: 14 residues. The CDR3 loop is CASSAGDAVTEAFF. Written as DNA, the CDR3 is TGTGCCAGCAGCGCGGGGGACGCGGTCACTGAAGCTTTCTTT.

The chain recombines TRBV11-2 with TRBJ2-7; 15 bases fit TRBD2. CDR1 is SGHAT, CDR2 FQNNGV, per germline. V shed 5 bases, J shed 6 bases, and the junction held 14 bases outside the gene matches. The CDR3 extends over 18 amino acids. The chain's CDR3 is CASSQTGLAGGPNGEQYF. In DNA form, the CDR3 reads TGTGCCAGCAGCCAGACAGGACTAGCGGGGGGGCCGAACGGCGAGCAGTACTTC. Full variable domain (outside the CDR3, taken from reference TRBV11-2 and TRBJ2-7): EAGVAQSPRYKIIEKRQSVAFWCNPISGHATLYWYQQILGQGPKLLIQFQNNGVVDDSQLPKDRFSAERLKGVDSTLKIQPAKLEDSAVYLCASSQTGLAGGPNGEQYFGPGTRLTVT.

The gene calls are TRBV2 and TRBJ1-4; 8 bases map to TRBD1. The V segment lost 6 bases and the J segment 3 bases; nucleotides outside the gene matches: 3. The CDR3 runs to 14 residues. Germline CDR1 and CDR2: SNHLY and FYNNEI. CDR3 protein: CASRKQGANEKLFF. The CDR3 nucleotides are TGTGCCAGCAGGAAACAGGGGGCTAATGAAAAACTGTTTTTT.

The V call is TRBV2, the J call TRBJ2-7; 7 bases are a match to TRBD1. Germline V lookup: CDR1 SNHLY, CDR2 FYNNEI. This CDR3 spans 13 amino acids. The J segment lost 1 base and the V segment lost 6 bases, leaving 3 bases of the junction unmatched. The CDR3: CASRGTESYEQYF. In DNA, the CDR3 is TGTGCCAGCAGGGGGACAGAATCCTACGAGCAGTACTTC.